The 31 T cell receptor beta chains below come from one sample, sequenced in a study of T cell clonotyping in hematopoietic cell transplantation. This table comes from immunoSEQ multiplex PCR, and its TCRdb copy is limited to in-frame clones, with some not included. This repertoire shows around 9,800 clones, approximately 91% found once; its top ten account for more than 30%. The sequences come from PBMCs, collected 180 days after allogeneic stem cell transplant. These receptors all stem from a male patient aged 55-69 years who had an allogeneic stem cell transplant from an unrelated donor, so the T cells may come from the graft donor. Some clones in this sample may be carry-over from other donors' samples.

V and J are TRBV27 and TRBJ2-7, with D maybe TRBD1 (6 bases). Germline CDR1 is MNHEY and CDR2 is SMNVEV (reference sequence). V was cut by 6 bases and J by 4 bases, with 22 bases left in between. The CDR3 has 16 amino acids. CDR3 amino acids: CASRLQGSLGQYEQYF. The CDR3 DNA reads TGTGCCAGCAGATTACAAGGATCTCTCGGACAGTACGAGCAGTACTTC.

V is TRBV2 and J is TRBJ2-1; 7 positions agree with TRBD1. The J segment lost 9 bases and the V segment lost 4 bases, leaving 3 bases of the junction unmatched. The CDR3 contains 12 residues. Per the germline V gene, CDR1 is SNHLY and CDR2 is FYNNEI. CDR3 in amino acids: CASSVDRSEQFF. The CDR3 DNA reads TGTGCCAGCAGTGTGGACAGGTCTGAGCAGTTCTTC. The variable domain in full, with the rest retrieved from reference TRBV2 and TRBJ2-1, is EPEVTQTPSHQVTQMGQEVILRCVPISNHLYFYWYRQILGQKVEFLVSFYNNEISEKSEIFDDQFSVERPDGSNFTLKIRSTKLEDSAMYFCASSVDRSEQFFGPGTRLTVL.

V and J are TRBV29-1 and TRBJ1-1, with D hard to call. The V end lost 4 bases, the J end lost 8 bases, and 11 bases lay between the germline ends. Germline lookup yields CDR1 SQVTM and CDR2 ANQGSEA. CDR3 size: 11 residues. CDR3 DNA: TGCAGCGTTGTATTTATTAGAGAAGCTTTCTTT. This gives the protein CSVVFIREAFF.

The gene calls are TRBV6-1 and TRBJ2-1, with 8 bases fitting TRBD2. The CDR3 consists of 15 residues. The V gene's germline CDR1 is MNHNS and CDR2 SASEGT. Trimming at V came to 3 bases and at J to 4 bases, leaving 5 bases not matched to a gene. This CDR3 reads CASSEASGSYNEQFF. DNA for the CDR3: TGTGCCAGCAGTGAGGCTAGCGGGTCATACAATGAGCAGTTCTTC.

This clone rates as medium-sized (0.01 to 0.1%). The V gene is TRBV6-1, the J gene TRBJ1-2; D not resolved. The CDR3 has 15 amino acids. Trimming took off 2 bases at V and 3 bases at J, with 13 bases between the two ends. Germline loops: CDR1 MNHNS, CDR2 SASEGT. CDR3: CASSEWVTGDYGYTF. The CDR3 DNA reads TGTGCCAGCAGTGAATGGGTTACCGGGGACTATGGCTACACCTTC.

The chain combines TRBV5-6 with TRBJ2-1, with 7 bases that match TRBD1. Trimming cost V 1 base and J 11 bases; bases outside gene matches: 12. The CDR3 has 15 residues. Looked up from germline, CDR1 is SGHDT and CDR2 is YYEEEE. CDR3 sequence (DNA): TGTGCCAGCAGCTTGTTAGGTTTCGGGACAGATAAGCAGTTCTTC. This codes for CASSLLGFGTDKQFF.

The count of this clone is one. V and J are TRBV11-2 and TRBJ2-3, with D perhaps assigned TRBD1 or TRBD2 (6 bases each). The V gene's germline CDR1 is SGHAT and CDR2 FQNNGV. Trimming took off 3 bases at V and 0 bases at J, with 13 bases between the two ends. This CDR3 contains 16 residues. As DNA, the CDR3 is TGTGCCAGCAGCTTGTTGAGGGGGGTGAGCACAGATACGCAGTATTTT. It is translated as CASSLLRGVSTDTQYF.

The CDR3 spells CASSLGVGVQETQYF. The DNA for the CDR3 is TGTGCCAGCAGTTTGGGGGTAGGGGTCCAAGAGACCCAGTACTTC. V is TRBV27 and J is TRBJ2-7, with D perhaps assigned TRBD1 or TRBD2 (5 bases each). The J call may be faulty, since TRBJ2-5 better matches the DNA end. The CDR3 runs to 15 residues. Looked up from germline, CDR1 is MNHEY and CDR2 is SMNVEV (reference sequence).

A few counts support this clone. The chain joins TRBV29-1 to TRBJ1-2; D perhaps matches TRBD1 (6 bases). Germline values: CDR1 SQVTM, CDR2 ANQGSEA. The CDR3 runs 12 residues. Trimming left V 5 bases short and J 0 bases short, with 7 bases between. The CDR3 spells CSVRTANYGYTF. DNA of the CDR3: TGCAGCGTTCGGACAGCTAACTATGGCTACACCTTC.

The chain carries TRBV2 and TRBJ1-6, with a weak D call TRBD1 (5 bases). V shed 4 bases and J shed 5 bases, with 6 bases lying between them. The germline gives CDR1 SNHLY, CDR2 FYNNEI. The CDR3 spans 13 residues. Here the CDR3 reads CASSGQNNSPLHF. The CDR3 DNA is TGTGCCAGCAGTGGACAGAATAATTCACCCCTCCACTTT. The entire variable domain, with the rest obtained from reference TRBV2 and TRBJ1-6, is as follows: EPEVTQTPSHQVTQMGQEVILRCVPISNHLYFYWYRQILGQKVEFLVSFYNNEISEKSEIFDDQFSVERPDGSNFTLKIRSTKLEDSAMYFCASSGQNNSPLHFGNGTRLTVT.

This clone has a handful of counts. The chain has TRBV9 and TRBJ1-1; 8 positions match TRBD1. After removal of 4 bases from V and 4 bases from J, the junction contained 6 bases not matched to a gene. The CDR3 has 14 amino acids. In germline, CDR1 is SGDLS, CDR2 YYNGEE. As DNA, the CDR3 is TGTGCCAGCAGCCCAGGGGGCTCGGGCACTGAAGCTTTCTTT. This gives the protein CASSPGGSGTEAFF.

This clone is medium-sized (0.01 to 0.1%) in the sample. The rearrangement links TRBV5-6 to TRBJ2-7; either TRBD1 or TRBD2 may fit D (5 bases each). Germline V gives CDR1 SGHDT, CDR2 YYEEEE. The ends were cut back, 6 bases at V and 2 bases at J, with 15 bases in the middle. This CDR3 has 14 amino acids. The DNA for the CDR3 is TGTGCCAGCACCCCGGAAGGGGAGCCCTACGAGCAGTACTTC. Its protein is CASTPEGEPYEQYF.

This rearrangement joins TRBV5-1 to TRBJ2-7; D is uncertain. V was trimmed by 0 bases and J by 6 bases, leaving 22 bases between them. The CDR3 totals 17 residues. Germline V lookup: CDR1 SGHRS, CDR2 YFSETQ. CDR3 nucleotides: TGCGCCAGCAGCTTGGGTGCTAGTCAACAGATAAAGGGCGAGCAGTACTTC. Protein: CASSLGASQQIKGEQYF.

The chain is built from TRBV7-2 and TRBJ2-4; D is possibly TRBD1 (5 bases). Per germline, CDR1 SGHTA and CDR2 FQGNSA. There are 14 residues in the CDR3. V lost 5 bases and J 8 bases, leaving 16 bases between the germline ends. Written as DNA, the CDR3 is TGTGCCAGCAGCAGGGAACAGGTGAACCACATTCAGTACTTC. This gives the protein CASSREQVNHIQYF.

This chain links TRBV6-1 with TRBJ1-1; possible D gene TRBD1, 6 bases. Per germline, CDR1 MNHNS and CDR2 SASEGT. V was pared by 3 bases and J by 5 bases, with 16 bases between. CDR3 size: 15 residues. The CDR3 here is CASSDSDSAETEAFF. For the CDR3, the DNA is TGTGCCAGCAGTGATTCGGACAGCGCGGAAACTGAAGCTTTCTTT.

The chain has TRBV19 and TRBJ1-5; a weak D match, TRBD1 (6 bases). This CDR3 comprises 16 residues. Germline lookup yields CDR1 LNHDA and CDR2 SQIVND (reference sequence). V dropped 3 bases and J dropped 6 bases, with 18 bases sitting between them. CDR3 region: CASSIRQNRVSQPQHF. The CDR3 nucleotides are TGTGCCAGTAGTATCCGACAAAACAGGGTAAGTCAGCCCCAGCATTTT. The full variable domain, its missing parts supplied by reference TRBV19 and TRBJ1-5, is DGGITQSPKYLFRKEGQNVTLSCEQNLNHDAMYWYRQDPGQGLRLIYYSQIVNDFQKGDIAEGYSVSREKKESFPLTVTSAQKNPTAFYLCASSIRQNRVSQPQHFGDGTRLSIL.

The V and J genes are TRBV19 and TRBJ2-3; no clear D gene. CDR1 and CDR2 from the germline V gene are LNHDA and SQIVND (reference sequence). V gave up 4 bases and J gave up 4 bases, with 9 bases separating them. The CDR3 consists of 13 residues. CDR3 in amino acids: CASSKGHSDTQYF. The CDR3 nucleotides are TGTGCCAGTAGTAAGGGTCACTCAGATACGCAGTATTTT.

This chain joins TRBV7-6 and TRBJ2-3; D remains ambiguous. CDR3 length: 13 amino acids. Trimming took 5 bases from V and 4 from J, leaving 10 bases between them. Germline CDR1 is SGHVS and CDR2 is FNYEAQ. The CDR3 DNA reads TGTGCCAGCAGCCGTTATTTAGCAGATACGCAGTATTTT. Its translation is CASSRYLADTQYF.

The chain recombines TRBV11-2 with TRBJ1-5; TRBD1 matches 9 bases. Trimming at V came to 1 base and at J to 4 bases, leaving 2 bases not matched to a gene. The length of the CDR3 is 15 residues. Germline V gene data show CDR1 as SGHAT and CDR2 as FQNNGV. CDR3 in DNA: TGTGCCAGCAGCTTAGGGACAGGGGCGAATCAGCCCCAGCATTTT. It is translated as CASSLGTGANQPQHF.

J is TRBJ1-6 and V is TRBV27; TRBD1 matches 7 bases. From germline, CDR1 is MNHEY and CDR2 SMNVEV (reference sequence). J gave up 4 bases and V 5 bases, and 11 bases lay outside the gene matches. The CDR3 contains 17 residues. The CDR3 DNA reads TGTGCCAGCAGTAGGGTCTTGGACAGGATGTATAATTCACCCCTCCACTTT. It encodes CASSRVLDRMYNSPLHF.

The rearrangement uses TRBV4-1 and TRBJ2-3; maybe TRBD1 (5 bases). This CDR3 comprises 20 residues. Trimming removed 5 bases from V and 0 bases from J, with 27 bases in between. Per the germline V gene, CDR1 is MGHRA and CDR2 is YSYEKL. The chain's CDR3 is CASSLTIVVQGVASTDTQYF. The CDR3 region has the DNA TGCGCCAGCAGCTTAACAATCGTGGTGCAGGGCGTCGCTAGCACAGATACGCAGTATTTT.

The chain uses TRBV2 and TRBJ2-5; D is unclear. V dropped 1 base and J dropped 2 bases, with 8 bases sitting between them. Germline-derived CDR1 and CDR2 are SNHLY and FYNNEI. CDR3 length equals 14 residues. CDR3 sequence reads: CASSEGNNQETQYF. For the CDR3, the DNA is TGTGCCAGCAGTGAAGGCAACAATCAAGAGACCCAGTACTTC.

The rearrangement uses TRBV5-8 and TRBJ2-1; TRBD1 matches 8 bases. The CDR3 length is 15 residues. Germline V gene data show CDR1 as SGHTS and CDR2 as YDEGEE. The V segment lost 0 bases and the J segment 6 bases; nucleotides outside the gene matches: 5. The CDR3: CASSLARTGLNEQFF. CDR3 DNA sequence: TGTGCCAGCAGCTTGGCCCGGACAGGGCTCAATGAGCAGTTCTTC.

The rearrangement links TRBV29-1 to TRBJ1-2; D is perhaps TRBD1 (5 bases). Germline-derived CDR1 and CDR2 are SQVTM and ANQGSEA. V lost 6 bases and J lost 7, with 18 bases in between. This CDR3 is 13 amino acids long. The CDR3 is CSVGGGATPGYTF. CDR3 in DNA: TGCAGCGTGGGGGGTGGTGCAACCCCTGGCTACACCTTC.

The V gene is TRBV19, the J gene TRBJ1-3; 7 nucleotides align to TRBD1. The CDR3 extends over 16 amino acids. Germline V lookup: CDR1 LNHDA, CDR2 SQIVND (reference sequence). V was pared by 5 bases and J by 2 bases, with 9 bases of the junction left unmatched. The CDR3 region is CASSPTTGPTGNTIYF. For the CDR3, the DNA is TGTGCCAGTAGTCCGACGACAGGGCCAACTGGAAACACCATATATTTT.

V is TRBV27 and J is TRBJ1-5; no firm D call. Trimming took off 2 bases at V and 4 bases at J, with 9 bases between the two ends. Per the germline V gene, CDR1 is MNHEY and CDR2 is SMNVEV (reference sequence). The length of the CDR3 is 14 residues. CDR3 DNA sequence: TGTGCCAGCAGTTTAAGGCCGGGAAATCAGCCCCAGCATTTT. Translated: CASSLRPGNQPQHF.

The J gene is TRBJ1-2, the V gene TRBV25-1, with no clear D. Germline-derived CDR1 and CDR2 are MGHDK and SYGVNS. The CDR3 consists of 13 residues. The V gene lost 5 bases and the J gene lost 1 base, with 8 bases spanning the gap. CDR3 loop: CASSRVNNYGYTF. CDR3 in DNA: TGTGCCAGCAGTCGGGTAAATAACTATGGCTACACCTTC.

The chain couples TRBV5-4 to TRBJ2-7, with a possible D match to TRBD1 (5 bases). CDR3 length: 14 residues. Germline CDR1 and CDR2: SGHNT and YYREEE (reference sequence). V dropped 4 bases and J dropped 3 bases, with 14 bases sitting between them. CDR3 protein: CASSPGKAYYEQYF. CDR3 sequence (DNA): TGTGCCAGCAGCCCAGGGAAGGCGTACTACGAGCAGTACTTC.

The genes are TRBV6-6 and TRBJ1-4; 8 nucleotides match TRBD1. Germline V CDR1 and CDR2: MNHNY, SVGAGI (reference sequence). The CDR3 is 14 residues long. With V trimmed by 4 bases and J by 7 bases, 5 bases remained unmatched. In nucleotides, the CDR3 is TGTGCCAGCAGTTCCAGGGGGCGGGTTGAAAAACTGTTTTTT. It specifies CASSSRGRVEKLFF.

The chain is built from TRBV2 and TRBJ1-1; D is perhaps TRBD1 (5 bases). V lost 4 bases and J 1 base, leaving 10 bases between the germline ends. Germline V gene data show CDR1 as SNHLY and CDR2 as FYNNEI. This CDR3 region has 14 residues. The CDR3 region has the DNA TGTGCCAGCAGTGCGGGACCCCGGAACACTGAAGCTTTCTTT. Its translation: CASSAGPRNTEAFF.

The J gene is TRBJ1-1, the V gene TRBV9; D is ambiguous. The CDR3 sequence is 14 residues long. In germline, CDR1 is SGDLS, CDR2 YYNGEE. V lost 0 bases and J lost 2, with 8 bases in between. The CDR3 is CASSVGRRNTEAFF. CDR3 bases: TGTGCCAGCAGCGTAGGCCGGAGAAACACTGAAGCTTTCTTT.